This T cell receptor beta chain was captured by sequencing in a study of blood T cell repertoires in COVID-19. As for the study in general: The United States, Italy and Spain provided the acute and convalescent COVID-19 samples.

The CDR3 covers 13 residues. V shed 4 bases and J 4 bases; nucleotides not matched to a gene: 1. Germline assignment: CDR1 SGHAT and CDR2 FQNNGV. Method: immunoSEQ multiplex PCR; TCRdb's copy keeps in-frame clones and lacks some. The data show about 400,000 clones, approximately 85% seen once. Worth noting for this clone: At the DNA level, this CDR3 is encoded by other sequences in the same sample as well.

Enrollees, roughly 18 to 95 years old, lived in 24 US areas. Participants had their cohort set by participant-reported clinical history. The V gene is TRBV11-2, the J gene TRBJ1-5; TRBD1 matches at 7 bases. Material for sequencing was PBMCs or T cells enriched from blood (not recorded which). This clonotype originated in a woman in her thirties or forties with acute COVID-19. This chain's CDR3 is CASSSGGNQPQHF. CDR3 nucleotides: TGTGCCAGCAGCTCAGGGGGGAATCAGCCCCAGCATTTT.